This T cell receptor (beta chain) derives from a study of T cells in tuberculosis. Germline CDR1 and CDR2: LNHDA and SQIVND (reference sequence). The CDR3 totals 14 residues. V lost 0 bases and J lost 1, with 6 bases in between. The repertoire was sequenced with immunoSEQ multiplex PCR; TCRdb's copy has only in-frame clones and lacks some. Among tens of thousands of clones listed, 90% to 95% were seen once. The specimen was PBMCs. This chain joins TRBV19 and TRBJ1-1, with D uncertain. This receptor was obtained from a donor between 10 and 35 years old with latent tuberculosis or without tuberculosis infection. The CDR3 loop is CASSIESRNTEAFF. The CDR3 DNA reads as TGTGCCAGTAGTATAGAGTCTCGGAACACTGAAGCTTTCTTT.